This TCR beta chain derives from a study of human T cells and chemical hapten exposure. Study summary: On the upper back, patch tests were applied with 0.01% DPC and read at 6 days.

TCRdb fed the RACE reads into MiXCR, producing one record per CDR3 protein. In the table there are about 380,000 distinct CDR3 sequences, around 4.8% of which are singletons. Deletions cut 0 bases from V and 5 bases from J, with 11 bases between. Germline CDR1 is LGHNA and CDR2 is YSLEER. The CDR3 runs 15 residues. The time point is: patch test 1, 2 weeks after DPC sensitization. Treatment here: therapeutic diphenylcyclopropenone sensitization with weekly scalp DPC. Whole-study findings and limits: Counts of TCRs expanded at PT1 correlated positively with patch test score.

This clonotype was observed a handful of times. The antigen is not known. This receptor was taken from a woman between 50 and 59 years old with alopecia areata. Some clones in this sample may be carry-over from other donors' samples. The genes are TRBV4-3 and TRBJ1-5; no firm D call. The sample was whole blood, taken in connection with sensitization to the hapten diphenylcyclopropenone (DPC). The CDR3 loop is CASSQDRADHQPQHF. CDR3 DNA: TGCGCCAGCAGCCAAGATAGGGCAGACCATCAGCCCCAGCATTTT.